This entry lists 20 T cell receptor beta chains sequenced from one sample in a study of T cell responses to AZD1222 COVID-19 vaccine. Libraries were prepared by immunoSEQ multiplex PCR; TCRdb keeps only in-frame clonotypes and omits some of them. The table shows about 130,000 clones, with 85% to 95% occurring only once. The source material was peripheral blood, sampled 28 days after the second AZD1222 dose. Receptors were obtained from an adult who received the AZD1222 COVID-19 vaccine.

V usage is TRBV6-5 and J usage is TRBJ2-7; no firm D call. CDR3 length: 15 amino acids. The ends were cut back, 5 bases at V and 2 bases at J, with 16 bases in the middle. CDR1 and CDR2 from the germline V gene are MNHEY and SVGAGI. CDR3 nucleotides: TGTGCCAGCAGTCTCAGGAGTTTCAACCCCTACGAGCAGTACTTC. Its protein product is CASSLRSFNPYEQYF.

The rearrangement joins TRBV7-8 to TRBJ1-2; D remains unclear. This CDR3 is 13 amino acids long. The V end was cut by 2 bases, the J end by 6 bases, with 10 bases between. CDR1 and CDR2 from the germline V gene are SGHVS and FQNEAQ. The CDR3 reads CASSLKGLNGYTF. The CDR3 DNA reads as TGTGCCAGCAGCTTAAAGGGTTTGAATGGCTACACCTTC.

CDR3 loop: CASSVPLGTGGANGYTF. CDR3 nucleotides: TGTGCCAGCAGCGTACCCCTTGGGACAGGGGGCGCGAATGGCTACACCTTC. The chain is built from TRBV9 and TRBJ1-2; 12 positions match TRBD1. The CDR3 runs to 17 residues. The V and J ends lost 1 base and 6 bases, in that order; junction bases with no gene match: 10. Germline V lookup: CDR1 SGDLS, CDR2 YYNGEE.

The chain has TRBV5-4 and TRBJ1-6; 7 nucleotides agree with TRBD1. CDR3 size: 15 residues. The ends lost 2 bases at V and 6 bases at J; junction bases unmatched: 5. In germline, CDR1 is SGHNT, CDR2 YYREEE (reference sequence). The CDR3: CASSFAGGLNSPLHF. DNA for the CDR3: TGTGCCAGCAGCTTTGCAGGGGGACTTAATTCACCCCTCCACTTT.

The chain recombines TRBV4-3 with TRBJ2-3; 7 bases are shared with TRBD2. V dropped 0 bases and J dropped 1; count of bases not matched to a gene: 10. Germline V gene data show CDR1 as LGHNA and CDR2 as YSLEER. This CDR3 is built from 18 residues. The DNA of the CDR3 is TGCGCCAGCAGCCAAGATCAGAGTCGGGGGGTGGGCACAGATACGCAGTATTTT. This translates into CASSQDQSRGVGTDTQYF.

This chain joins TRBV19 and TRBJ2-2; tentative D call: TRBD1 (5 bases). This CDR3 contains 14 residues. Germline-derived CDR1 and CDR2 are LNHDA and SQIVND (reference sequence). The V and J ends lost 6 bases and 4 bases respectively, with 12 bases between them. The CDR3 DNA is TGTGCCAGTAGGCTTGGGGCAGGCACCGGGGAGCTGTTTTTT. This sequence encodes CASRLGAGTGELFF.

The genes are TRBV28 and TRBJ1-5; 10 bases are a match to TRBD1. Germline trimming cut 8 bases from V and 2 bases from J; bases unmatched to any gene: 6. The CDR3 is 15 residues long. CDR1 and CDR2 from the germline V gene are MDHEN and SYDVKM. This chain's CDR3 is CASDRQGAGNQPQHF. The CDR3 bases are TGTGCCAGCGACCGACAGGGGGCGGGCAATCAGCCCCAGCATTTT.

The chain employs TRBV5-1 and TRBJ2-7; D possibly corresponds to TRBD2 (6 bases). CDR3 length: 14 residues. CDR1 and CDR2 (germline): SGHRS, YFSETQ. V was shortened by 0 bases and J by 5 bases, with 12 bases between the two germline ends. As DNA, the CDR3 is TGCGCCAGCAGCTTGGAAAGGGGCGGGAACGAGCAGTACTTC. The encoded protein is CASSLERGGNEQYF.

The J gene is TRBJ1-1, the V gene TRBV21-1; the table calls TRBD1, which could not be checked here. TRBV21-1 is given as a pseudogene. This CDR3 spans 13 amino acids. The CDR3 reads CANLNQGSTEAFF. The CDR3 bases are TGTGCCAACCTAAACCAGGGCAGCACTGAAGCTTTCTTT.

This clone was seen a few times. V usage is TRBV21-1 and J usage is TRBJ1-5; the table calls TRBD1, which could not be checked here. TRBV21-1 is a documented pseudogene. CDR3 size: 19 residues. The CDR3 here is CASSAYNQPGQCQNQPQHF. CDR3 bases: TGTGCCAGCAGCGCCTACAACCAACCGGGACAGTGTCAAAATCAGCCCCAGCATTTT.

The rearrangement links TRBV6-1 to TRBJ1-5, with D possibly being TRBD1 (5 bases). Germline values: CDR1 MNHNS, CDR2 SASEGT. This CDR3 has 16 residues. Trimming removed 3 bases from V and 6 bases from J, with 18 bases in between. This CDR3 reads CASSEPQGFLVQPQHF. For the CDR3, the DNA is TGTGCCAGCAGTGAGCCGCAGGGATTCTTGGTTCAGCCCCAGCATTTT.

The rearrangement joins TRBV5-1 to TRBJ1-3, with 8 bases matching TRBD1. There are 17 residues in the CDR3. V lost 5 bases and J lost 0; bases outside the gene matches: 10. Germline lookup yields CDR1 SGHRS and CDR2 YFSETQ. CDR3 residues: CASRPNRDRNSGNTIYF. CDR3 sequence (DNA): TGCGCCAGCAGGCCAAACCGGGACAGGAACTCTGGAAACACCATATATTTT.

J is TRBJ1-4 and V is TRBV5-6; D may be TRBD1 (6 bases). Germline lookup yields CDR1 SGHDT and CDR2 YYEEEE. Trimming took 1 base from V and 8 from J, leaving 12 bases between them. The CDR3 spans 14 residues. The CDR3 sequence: CASSLKAGEEKLFF. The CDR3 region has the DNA TGTGCCAGCAGCTTGAAGGCAGGGGAAGAAAAACTGTTTTTT.

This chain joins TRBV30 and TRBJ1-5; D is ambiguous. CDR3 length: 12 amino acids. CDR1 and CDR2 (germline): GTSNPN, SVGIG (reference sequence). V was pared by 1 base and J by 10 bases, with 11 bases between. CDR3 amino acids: CAWSAPAQPQHF. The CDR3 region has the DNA TGTGCCTGGAGTGCACCGGCTCAACCCCAGCATTTT.

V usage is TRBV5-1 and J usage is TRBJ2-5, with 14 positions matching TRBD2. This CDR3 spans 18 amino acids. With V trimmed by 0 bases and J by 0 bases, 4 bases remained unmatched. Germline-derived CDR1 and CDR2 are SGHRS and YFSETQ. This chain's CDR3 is CASSLGLAGGLHQETQYF. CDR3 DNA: TGCGCCAGCAGCTTGGGACTAGCGGGGGGGCTCCACCAAGAGACCCAGTACTTC.

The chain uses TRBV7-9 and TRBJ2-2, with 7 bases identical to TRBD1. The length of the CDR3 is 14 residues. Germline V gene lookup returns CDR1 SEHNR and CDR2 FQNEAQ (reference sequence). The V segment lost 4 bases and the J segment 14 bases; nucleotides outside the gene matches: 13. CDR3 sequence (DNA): TGTGCCAGCAGCTCCCCCGAGGGCAGGGGGTTTCTGTTTTTT. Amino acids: CASSSPEGRGFLFF. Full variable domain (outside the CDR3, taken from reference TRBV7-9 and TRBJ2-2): DTGVSQNPRHKITKRGQNVTFRCDPISEHNRLYWYRQTLGQGPEFLTYFQNEAQLEKSRLLSDRFSAERPKGSFSTLEIQRTEQGDSAMYLCASSSPEGRGFLFFGEGSRLTVL.

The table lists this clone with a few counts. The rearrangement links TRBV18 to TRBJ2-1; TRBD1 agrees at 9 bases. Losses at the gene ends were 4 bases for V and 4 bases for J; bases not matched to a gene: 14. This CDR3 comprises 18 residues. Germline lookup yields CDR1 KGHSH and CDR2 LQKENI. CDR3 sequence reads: CASSLRAPGQGAYNEQFF. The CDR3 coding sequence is TGTGCCAGCTCACTACGCGCTCCGGGACAGGGTGCGTACAATGAGCAGTTCTTC.

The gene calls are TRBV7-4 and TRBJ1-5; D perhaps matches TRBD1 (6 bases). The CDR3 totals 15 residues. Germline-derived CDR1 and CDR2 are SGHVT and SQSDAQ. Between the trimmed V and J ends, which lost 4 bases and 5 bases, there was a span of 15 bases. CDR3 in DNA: TGTGCCAGCAGCTGCCGTGGGGGCCTCTATCAGCCCCAGCATTTT. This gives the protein CASSCRGGLYQPQHF.

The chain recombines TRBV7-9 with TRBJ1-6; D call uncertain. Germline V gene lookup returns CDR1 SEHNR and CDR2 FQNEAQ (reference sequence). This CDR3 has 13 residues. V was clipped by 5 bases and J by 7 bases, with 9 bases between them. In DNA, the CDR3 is TGTGCCAGCAGCAATATGGGGAATTCACCCCTCCACTTT. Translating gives CASSNMGNSPLHF.

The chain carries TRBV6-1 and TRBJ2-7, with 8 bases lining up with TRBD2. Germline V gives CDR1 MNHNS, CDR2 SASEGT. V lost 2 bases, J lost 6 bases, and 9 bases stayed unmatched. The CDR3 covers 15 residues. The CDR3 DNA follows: TGTGCCAGCAGTGAATCGCCCGCGGGGGGCCCCGAGCAGTACTTC. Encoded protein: CASSESPAGGPEQYF.